What follows are 12 T cell receptor beta chains derived from one specimen sequenced in a study of HIV-infected children after antiretroviral therapy interruption. The TCR library was built from RNA with a 3' RACE protocol and unique molecular identifiers. In TCRdb, the 3' RACE reads were re-called with MiXCR into one record per CDR3 protein. In the table there are roughly 4,100 distinct CDR3 sequences, under 5% of which are singletons. Indicated treatment: PENTA 11 planned treatment interruption arm or continuous ART arm. The sequenced sample was CD45RO+ CD8+ T cells from PBMCs, pooled from several time points, obtained from a donor given antiretroviral therapy, either interrupted or continuous. The subset is: memory CD8+ CD45RO+ CD45RA- T cells. These receptors all come from a pool of human donors with HIV.

This clonotype was seen at least ten times. V is TRBV20-1 and J is TRBJ1-1; D not certain. The germline gives CDR1 DFQATT, CDR2 SNEGSKA (reference sequence). The V and J ends lost 6 bases and 10 bases respectively, with 15 bases between them. This CDR3 is 11 amino acids long. CDR3 nucleotide sequence: TGCAGTGCCACGACTGGGGTAGGAGCTTTCTTT. Amino acids: CSATTGVGAFF.

This clonotype was seen repeatedly, ten times or more. The V call is TRBV20-1, the J call TRBJ2-7; D is possibly TRBD1 or TRBD2 (5 bases each). Germline CDR1 DFQATT, CDR2 SNEGSKA (reference sequence). The CDR3 spans 13 residues. V lost 4 bases and J 3 bases, leaving 13 bases between the germline ends. The CDR3 DNA is TGCAGTGCTACCAGGGACGAATTCTACGAGCAGTACTTC. Translation gives CSATRDEFYEQYF.

By sample fraction, this clonotype is medium-sized. V and J are TRBV14 and TRBJ2-7; possibly TRBD1 for D (6 bases). Trimming removed 3 bases from V and 4 bases from J, with 16 bases in between. Germline-derived CDR1 and CDR2 are SGHDN and FVKESK. The CDR3 is made up of 15 amino acids. The CDR3 nucleotides read TGTGCCAGCAGCCACGCGACAGGAAACCCTTACGAGCAGTACTTC. It encodes CASSHATGNPYEQYF.

The table lists this clonotype with many counts. The chain combines TRBV29-1 with TRBJ2-1, with TRBD1 as a possible D gene (5 bases). V dropped 3 bases and J dropped 8 bases, with 14 bases sitting between them. Germline V lookup: CDR1 SQVTM, CDR2 ANQGSEA. The CDR3 has 13 amino acids. The CDR3 protein is CSVETAPWDEQFF. In DNA form, the CDR3 reads TGCAGCGTTGAGACAGCACCCTGGGATGAGCAGTTCTTC.

Turning to this clonotype: Being one base from a much bigger clone, this may be a read error. This chain connects TRBV7-9 to TRBJ2-1, with 8 bases that match TRBD2. V lost 3 bases, J lost 5 bases, and 6 bases stayed unmatched. Germline CDR1 and CDR2: SEHNR and FQNEAQ (reference sequence). The CDR3 has 15 amino acids. The CDR3 protein is CASSLRLASDNEQFF. Written as DNA, the CDR3 is TGTGCCAGCAGCTTGCGACTAGCGTCCGACAATGAGCAGTTCTTC.

This clonotype is medium-sized within its sample. The V gene is TRBV5-4, the J gene TRBJ2-7, with TRBD2 matching over 7 bases. The CDR3 contains 17 residues. Germline V gene data show CDR1 as SGHNT and CDR2 as YYREEE (reference sequence). Losses at the gene ends were 0 bases for V and 0 bases for J; bases not matched to a gene: 9. CDR3 residues: CASSLDRAGQTSYEQYF. The CDR3, as DNA: TGTGCCAGCAGCTTGGATAGAGCGGGGCAAACCTCCTACGAGCAGTACTTC.

This clonotype turned up a few times. V usage is TRBV25-1 and J usage is TRBJ2-1, with D tentatively TRBD1 (5 bases). The V gene lost 1 base and the J gene lost 3 bases, with 10 bases spanning the gap. Per the germline V gene, CDR1 is MGHDK and CDR2 is SYGVNS. The CDR3 covers 15 residues. The CDR3 is CASSELGRDYNEQFF. The CDR3 region has the DNA TGTGCCAGCAGTGAATTAGGCAGGGACTACAATGAGCAGTTCTTC. Full variable domain (rest looked up from reference TRBV25-1 and TRBJ2-1): EADIYQTPRYLVIGTGKKITLECSQTMGHDKMYWYQQDPGMELHLIHYSYGVNSTEKGDLSSESTVSRIRTEHFPLTLESARPSHTSQYLCASSELGRDYNEQFFGPGTRLTVL.

This clonotype is medium-sized within its sample. The chain recombines TRBV5-5 with TRBJ2-7; D is uncertain. This CDR3 has 14 amino acids. The germline V and J ends were trimmed by 3 bases and 0 bases, with 10 bases remaining between them. CDR1 SGHKS and CDR2 YYEKEE come from the germline V gene (reference sequence). The DNA for the CDR3 is TGTGCCAGCAGCTCTGCCGGTTTCTCCTACGAGCAGTACTTC. Translated, it gives CASSSAGFSYEQYF.

This clonotype was picked up a small number of times. The chain joins TRBV10-3 to TRBJ1-2; TRBD1 agrees at 7 bases. The germline CDR1 and CDR2 sequences are ENHRY and SYGVKD. The V segment lost 0 bases and the J segment 8 bases; nucleotides outside the gene matches: 12. CDR3 length equals 16 residues. CDR3: CAISESVGQGEGGYTF. CDR3 DNA: TGTGCCATCAGTGAGTCAGTCGGGCAGGGGGAAGGAGGCTACACCTTC.

This chain links TRBV7-9 with TRBJ2-1, with 7 bases identical to TRBD2. Germline V CDR1 and CDR2: SEHNR, FQNEAQ (reference sequence). V was pared by 2 bases and J by 9 bases, with 4 bases of the junction left unmatched. The CDR3 loop spans 13 amino acids. CDR3 sequence: CASSLSSGTEQFF. As DNA, the CDR3 is TGTGCCAGCAGCTTATCGAGCGGGACTGAGCAGTTCTTC.

This clonotype was found many times. This chain links TRBV28 with TRBJ2-1; D perhaps matches TRBD1 (5 bases). The CDR3 has 14 amino acids. Germline V lookup: CDR1 MDHEN, CDR2 SYDVKM. Trimming cost V 3 bases and J 3 bases, with 9 bases left between them. The chain's CDR3 is CASSFPGNYNEQFF. The CDR3 region has the DNA TGTGCCAGCAGTTTCCCAGGGAACTACAATGAGCAGTTCTTC.

This clonotype is medium-sized. This sequence joins TRBV28 and TRBJ2-2; no clear D. Germline V CDR1 and CDR2: MDHEN, SYDVKM. This CDR3 has 12 amino acids. The V gene lost 8 bases and the J gene lost 3 bases, with 7 bases spanning the gap. CDR3 sequence: CASYSDTGELFF. The CDR3 region has the DNA TGTGCCAGCTACAGTGACACCGGGGAGCTGTTTTTT.